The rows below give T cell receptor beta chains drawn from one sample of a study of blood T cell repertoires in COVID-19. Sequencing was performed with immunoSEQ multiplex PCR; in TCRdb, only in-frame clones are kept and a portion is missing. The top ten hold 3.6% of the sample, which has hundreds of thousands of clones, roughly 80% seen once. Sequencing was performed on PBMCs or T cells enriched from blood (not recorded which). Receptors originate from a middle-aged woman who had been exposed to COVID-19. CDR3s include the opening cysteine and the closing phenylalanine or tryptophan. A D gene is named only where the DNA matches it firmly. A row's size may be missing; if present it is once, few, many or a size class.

CDR3: CASSPGQLSYGYTF
DNA: TGTGCCAGCAGTCCGGGACAGCTCTCCTATGGCTACACCTTC
V: TRBV28
size: NA
J: TRBJ1-2
D: TRBD1

CDR3: CASSVKTGPHEKLFF
DNA: TGCGCCAGCAGTGTAAAGACAGGGCCTCATGAAAAACTGTTTTTT
V: TRBV10-2
size: NA
J: TRBJ1-4
D: TRBD1

CDR3: CASSFGRGVTEAFF
DNA: TGTGCCAGCAGCTTCGGACGCGGGGTCACTGAAGCTTTCTTT
V: TRBV7-2
size: NA
J: TRBJ1-1
D: NA

CDR3: CAWRVGGTVASPLHF
DNA: TGTGCCTGGAGAGTAGGGGGGACAGTTGCTTCACCCCTCCACTTT
V: TRBV30
size: once
J: TRBJ1-6
D: TRBD1

CDR3: CASSWRTGRGGETQYF
DNA: TGTGCCAGCAGCTGGAGGACAGGGCGTGGAGGGGAGACCCAGTACTTC
V: TRBV7-9
size: NA
J: TRBJ2-5
D: TRBD1

CDR3: CASSYLGGSGYEQYF
DNA: TGTGCCAGCAGTTACCTGGGAGGGAGCGGATACGAGCAGTACTTC
V: TRBV6-5
size: once
J: TRBJ2-7
D: TRBD2

CDR3: CASSPGQGWDEQFF
DNA: TGCGCCAGCAGTCCGGGACAGGGTTGGGATGAGCAGTTCTTC
V: TRBV10-2
size: NA
J: TRBJ2-1
D: TRBD1

CDR3: CASQPDSAPLHF
DNA: TGTGCCAGCCAACCGGACAGCGCTCCCCTCCACTTT
V: TRBV19
size: NA
J: TRBJ1-6
D: NA

CDR3: CASSGATGAPYGYTF
DNA: TGCGCCAGCAGCGGGGCGACAGGGGCCCCCTATGGCTACACCTTC
V: TRBV5-1
size: NA
J: TRBJ1-2
D: TRBD1

CDR3: CASSEVRQGSYSNQPQHF
DNA: TGTGCCAGCAGTGAAGTTCGACAGGGGTCTTATAGCAATCAGCCCCAGCATTTT
V: TRBV6-1
size: NA
J: TRBJ1-5
D: TRBD1

CDR3: CSAYREETQYF
DNA: TGCAGTGCATACAGGGAGGAGACCCAGTACTTC
V: TRBV20-1
size: NA
J: TRBJ2-5
D: NA

CDR3: CASSTPTGSAFMNTEAFF
DNA: TGTGCCAGTAGTACCCCGACAGGGTCTGCATTTATGAACACTGAAGCTTTCTTT
V: TRBV19
size: NA
J: TRBJ1-1
D: TRBD1

CDR3: CSASGQGAHLNYGYTF
DNA: TGCAGTGCGAGTGGACAGGGGGCCCATCTTAACTATGGCTACACCTTC
V: TRBV20-1
size: NA
J: TRBJ1-2
D: TRBD1

CDR3: CARVTTGAFSGNTIYF
DNA: TGTGCCAGGGTAACGACAGGGGCCTTCTCTGGAAACACCATATATTTT
V: TRBV9
size: NA
J: TRBJ1-3
D: TRBD1

CDR3: CASSYRGDNEKLFF
DNA: TGTGCCAGCAGTTACAGGGGAGATAATGAAAAACTGTTTTTT
V: TRBV2
size: NA
J: TRBJ1-4
D: TRBD1

CDR3: CASVSQGGIGGYTF
DNA: TGTGCCAGCGTAAGCCAGGGGGGTATAGGTGGCTACACCTTC
V: TRBV2
size: NA
J: TRBJ1-2
D: TRBD1

CDR3: CASSRTYSGGENTGELFF
DNA: TGTGCCAGCAGCCGAACGTATAGCGGGGGGGAGAACACCGGGGAGCTGTTTTTT
V: TRBV6-6
size: few
J: TRBJ2-2
D: TRBD2

CDR3: CASSQDRGTDYEQYF
DNA: TGTGCCAGCAGCCAAGATCGAGGGACAGACTACGAGCAGTACTTC
V: TRBV4-2
size: NA
J: TRBJ2-7
D: TRBD1

CDR3: CASSRTGGSQPQHF
DNA: TGTGCCAGCAGCCGTACAGGGGGCAGTCAGCCCCAGCATTTT
V: TRBV9
size: once
J: TRBJ1-5
D: TRBD1

CDR3: CASSLRHFFENEKLFF
DNA: TGTGCCAGCAGCTTGAGACATTTTTTCGAGAATGAAAAACTGTTTTTT
V: TRBV5-8
size: NA
J: TRBJ1-4
D: NA

CDR3: CASKVGPARGEEYGYTF
DNA: TGCGCCAGTAAGGTCGGCCCCGCGCGGGGAGAGGAATATGGCTACACCTTC
V: TRBV5-1
size: NA
J: TRBJ1-2
D: NA

CDR3: CASSSTGGLNTGELFF
DNA: TGCGCCAGCAGCTCGACAGGGGGGTTGAACACCGGGGAGCTGTTTTTT
V: TRBV5-1
size: NA
J: TRBJ2-2
D: TRBD1

CDR3: CASSSGTGSFYGYTF
DNA: TGTGCCAGTAGTAGCGGGACAGGCTCCTTCTATGGCTACACCTTC
V: TRBV19
size: NA
J: TRBJ1-2
D: TRBD1

CDR3: CASSPLTGLVYGYTF
DNA: TGTGCCAGCAGCCCCTTGACAGGGTTAGTCTATGGCTACACCTTC
V: TRBV7-8
size: NA
J: TRBJ1-2
D: TRBD1

CDR3: CASTIQGAGETQYF
DNA: TGTGCCAGCACCATACAGGGGGCTGGTGAGACCCAGTACTTC
V: TRBV5-4
size: NA
J: TRBJ2-5
D: TRBD1

CDR3: CAISPLTGGNTEAFF
DNA: TGTGCCATCAGCCCGCTGACAGGGGGGAACACTGAAGCTTTCTTT
V: TRBV10-3
size: few
J: TRBJ1-1
D: TRBD1

CDR3: CASTTGPGAFF
DNA: TGTGCCAGCACCACAGGGCCGGGAGCTTTCTTT
V: TRBV28
size: once
J: TRBJ1-1
D: NA

CDR3: CASSLGTSGGRDGEQFF
DNA: TGCGCCAGCAGCTTGGGGACTAGCGGGGGGCGTGATGGTGAGCAGTTCTTC
V: TRBV5-1
size: NA
J: TRBJ2-1
D: TRBD2

CDR3: CASSTTSGSSYNEQFF
DNA: TGTGCCAGCAGCACAACTAGCGGGAGCTCCTACAATGAGCAGTTCTTC
V: TRBV9
size: NA
J: TRBJ2-1
D: TRBD2

CDR3: CASSYPGLAGAPRGAQYF
DNA: TGTGCCAGCAGTTACCCGGGACTAGCGGGGGCGCCTCGGGGGGCCCAGTACTTC
V: TRBV6-2/TRBV6-3
size: NA
J: TRBJ2-5
D: TRBD2

CDR3: CASSQLSTDTQYF
DNA: TGTGCCAGCAGCCAATTAAGCACAGATACGCAGTATTTT
V: TRBV3-1/TRBV3-2
size: NA
J: TRBJ2-3
D: NA

CDR3: CSVEGVGGTEAFF
DNA: TGCAGCGTTGAAGGGGTGGGAGGCACTGAAGCTTTCTTT
V: TRBV29-1
size: once
J: TRBJ1-1
D: NA

CDR3: CASSPFERPFSGNTIYF
DNA: TGTGCCAGCTCACCATTCGAGCGACCTTTCTCTGGAAACACCATATATTTT
V: TRBV18
size: NA
J: TRBJ1-3
D: NA

CDR3: CASSLSGQGFDTIYF
DNA: TGTGCCAGCAGTTTAAGCGGACAGGGTTTCGACACCATATATTTT
V: TRBV28
size: few
J: TRBJ1-3
D: TRBD1

CDR3: CASSMTGVYTF
DNA: TGTGCCAGCAGCATGACAGGCGTCTACACCTTC
V: TRBV5-6
size: NA
J: TRBJ1-2
D: NA

CDR3: CASSGGGGMNTEAFF
DNA: TGTGCCAGCAGCGGGGGGGGTGGCATGAACACTGAAGCTTTCTTT
V: TRBV11-3
size: few
J: TRBJ1-1
D: NA

CDR3: CASSYLDRGTEAFF
DNA: TGTGCCAGCAGTTACCTCGACAGGGGCACTGAAGCTTTCTTT
V: TRBV6-2/TRBV6-3
size: NA
J: TRBJ1-1
D: TRBD1

CDR3: CASGRGLGAGGTGELFF
DNA: TGTGCCTCGGGGAGGGGCCTGGGGGCGGGAGGAACCGGGGAGCTGTTTTTT
V: TRBV27
size: once
J: TRBJ2-2
D: TRBD2

CDR3: CASSISVTNTEAFF
DNA: TGTGCCAGCAGCATCTCGGTAACGAACACTGAAGCTTTCTTT
V: TRBV5-4
size: NA
J: TRBJ1-1
D: NA

CDR3: CAISEHAGTQNTEAFF
DNA: TGTGCCATCAGTGAACATGCCGGGACACAGAACACTGAAGCTTTCTTT
V: TRBV10-3
size: NA
J: TRBJ1-1
D: NA

CDR3: CASSYSQGATEAFF
DNA: TGTGCCAGCAGTTACTCTCAGGGGGCTACTGAAGCTTTCTTT
V: TRBV6-2/TRBV6-3
size: NA
J: TRBJ1-1
D: TRBD1

CDR3: CASSSLAETQYF
DNA: TGTGCCAGCAGCTCCCTAGCGGAGACCCAGTACTTC
V: TRBV7-9
size: NA
J: TRBJ2-5
D: NA

CDR3: CASSYSGNYGYTF
DNA: TGTGCCAGCAGTTATTCAGGGAACTATGGCTACACCTTC
V: TRBV6-2/TRBV6-3
size: many
J: TRBJ1-2
D: NA

CDR3: CASSQDEVMGPFTDTQYF
DNA: TGCGCCAGCAGCCAAGATGAGGTAATGGGTCCTTTCACAGATACGCAGTATTTT
V: TRBV4-1
size: few
J: TRBJ2-3
D: NA

CDR3: CAWSVTEKNIQYF
DNA: TGTGCCTGGAGTGTGACGGAGAAAAACATTCAGTACTTC
V: TRBV30
size: NA
J: TRBJ2-4
D: NA